These 30 T cell receptor beta chains originate from one sample sequenced in a study of T cells after posttransplantation cyclophosphamide. Libraries were prepared by immunoSEQ multiplex PCR; TCRdb keeps only in-frame clonotypes and omits some of them. The sample was found to contain over 25,000 clones, and every one recurs. The sequencing input was PBMCs. The source is a woman aged 55-75 years in good health, CMV-negative, and a related stem cell transplant donor.

This clone showed up many times. The genes are TRBV6-5 and TRBJ2-7; 14 bases align to TRBD2. The CDR3 has 15 residues. Germline V gene lookup returns CDR1 MNHEY and CDR2 SVGAGI. V dropped 4 bases and J dropped 6; count of bases not matched to a gene: 5. The CDR3 here is CASSSPGLAGVEQYF. CDR3 nucleotides: TGTGCCAGCAGTTCGCCGGGACTAGCGGGAGTCGAGCAGTACTTC.

Of note for this clone: The junction departs from germline at one end; a sequencing error may be responsible. The J gene is TRBJ2-3, the V gene TRBV12-3 or TRBV12-4; 11 nucleotides agree with TRBD2. The CDR3 contains 15 residues. CDR3 bases: TGTGCCAGCAGATTAGCGGGGGGGCGGGCAGATACGCAGTATTTT. Translated: CASRLAGGRADTQYF.

This clone was observed many times. The gene calls are TRBV19 and TRBJ1-5, with D uncertain. The V gene lost 6 bases and the J gene lost 0 bases, with 9 bases spanning the gap. CDR1 and CDR2 from the germline V gene are LNHDA and SQIVND (reference sequence). This CDR3 comprises 14 residues. CDR3 nucleotide sequence: TGTGCCAGTAGAACTTTAACTAGCAATCAGCCCCAGCATTTT. This gives the protein CASRTLTSNQPQHF.

This rearrangement joins TRBV29-1 to TRBJ2-3, with TRBD2 identical over 14 bases. After removal of 6 bases from V and 4 bases from J, the junction contained 6 bases not matched to a gene. Germline loops: CDR1 SQVTM, CDR2 ANQGSEA. This CDR3 is 15 amino acids long. CDR3 bases: TGCAGCGTGCGGGGACTAGCGGGGGTTTCAGATACGCAGTATTTT. This sequence encodes CSVRGLAGVSDTQYF.

This clone has a count of ten or more. The chain employs TRBV5-8 and TRBJ1-4; no definite D call. The CDR3 spans 15 residues. The germline V gene has CDR1 SGHTS and CDR2 YDEGEE. Trimming pared 4 bases from V and 0 bases from J, leaving 10 bases between. The CDR3 DNA reads TGTGCCAGCAGCCGATACATTGCAACTAATGAAAAACTGTTTTTT. Protein sequence: CASSRYIATNEKLFF. Full variable domain (rest looked up from reference TRBV5-8 and TRBJ1-4): EAGVTQSPTHLIKTRGQQATLRCSPISGHTSVYWYQQALGLGLQFLLWYDEGEERNRGNFPPRFSGRQFPNYSSELNVNALELEDSALYLCASSRYIATNEKLFFGSGTQLSVL.

This clone was found many times. The rearrangement uses TRBV27 and TRBJ2-2; TRBD1 aligns across 7 bases. The length of the CDR3 is 17 residues. With V trimmed by 1 base and J by 6 bases, 11 bases remained unmatched. Germline V gives CDR1 MNHEY, CDR2 SMNVEV (reference sequence). Here the CDR3 DNA reads TGTGCCAGCAGTTTATTTCGGAGGAGACAGGGTGCCGGGGAGCTGTTTTTT. Protein: CASSLFRRRQGAGELFF.

The table lists this clone with many counts. The gene calls are TRBV19 and TRBJ2-1, with 8 bases lining up with TRBD2. Germline CDR1 reads LNHDA; CDR2 reads SQIVND (reference sequence). The CDR3 contains 20 residues. The V segment lost 3 bases and the J segment 6 bases; nucleotides outside the gene matches: 22. The DNA for the CDR3 is TGTGCCAGTAGTATCCTGAACAGGAAAAGCGGGAGCCGTTGGTTCAATGAGCAGTTCTTC. Its translation: CASSILNRKSGSRWFNEQFF.

This clone has ten or more counts. The rearrangement uses TRBV6-1 and TRBJ1-2; 10 bases fit TRBD1. The J segment lost 6 bases and the V segment lost 4 bases, leaving 8 bases of the junction unmatched. The CDR3 runs 15 residues. Germline CDR1 and CDR2: MNHNS and SASEGT. CDR3 residues: CASSVWDRGIDGYTF. The CDR3 bases are TGTGCCAGCAGTGTTTGGGACAGGGGAATCGATGGCTACACCTTC.

This clone was seen many times. The chain combines TRBV6-4 with TRBJ2-3; perhaps TRBD1 as D (6 bases). The CDR3 runs 14 residues. V was cut by 6 bases and J by 0 bases, with 10 bases left in between. Looked up from germline, CDR1 is MRHNA and CDR2 is SNTAGT. The CDR3: CASSLGASTDTQYF. The CDR3 DNA is TGTGCCAGCAGCCTGGGGGCCAGCACAGATACGCAGTATTTT.

This clone came up a few times. V and J are TRBV5-4 and TRBJ1-4, with 8 bases aligning to TRBD1. CDR3 length: 15 amino acids. With 1 base clipped from V and 2 bases from J, the junction kept 1 base outside the gene matches. CDR1 and CDR2 (germline): SGHNT, YYREEE (reference sequence). The CDR3 region is CASSLRQGTNEKLFF. In nucleotides, the CDR3 is TGTGCCAGCAGCTTGAGACAGGGGACTAATGAAAAACTGTTTTTT.

At least ten counts were recorded for this clone. CDR3 sequence reads: CATSGAVPPYEQYF. In DNA form, the CDR3 reads TGTGCCACCAGTGGAGCGGTCCCCCCCTACGAGCAGTACTTC. The chain employs TRBV24-1 and TRBJ2-7, with TRBD2 as a possible D gene (5 bases). Trimming stripped 5 bases from V and 2 bases from J, with 12 bases between. In germline, CDR1 is KGHDR, CDR2 SFDVKD. The CDR3 is 14 amino acids.

This clone occurred many times. The V gene is TRBV24-1, the J gene TRBJ2-3, with TRBD2 identical over 11 bases. Germline V gives CDR1 KGHDR, CDR2 SFDVKD. CDR3 size: 16 residues. The J segment lost 7 bases and the V segment lost 1 base, leaving 6 bases of the junction unmatched. CDR3 in amino acids: CATSDFKTSGANTQYF. CDR3 in DNA: TGTGCCACCAGTGATTTTAAGACTAGCGGGGCGAATACGCAGTATTTT.

The V gene is TRBV29-1, the J gene TRBJ2-3; 16 bases fit TRBD2. Germline V lookup: CDR1 SQVTM, CDR2 ANQGSEA. Unmatched junction bases numbered 12, after V lost 6 bases and J lost 0 bases. The CDR3 has 19 residues. The CDR3 loop is CSVGGTSGGVILSTDTQYF. The CDR3 DNA reads TGCAGCGTGGGGGGGACTAGCGGGGGGGTCATTCTTAGCACAGATACGCAGTATTTT.

The sample holds many counts of this clone. The rearrangement uses TRBV4-3 and TRBJ1-3; 7 nucleotides match TRBD1. From germline, CDR1 is LGHNA and CDR2 YSLEER. V dropped 1 base and J dropped 2; count of bases not matched to a gene: 5. The CDR3 consists of 16 residues. For the CDR3, the DNA is TGCGCCAGCAGCCAAGTTGCCGGGACAGCTGGAAACACCATATATTTT. This encodes CASSQVAGTAGNTIYF.

The chain recombines TRBV12-3 or TRBV12-4 with TRBJ2-7; TRBD1 aligns across 9 bases. V lost 6 bases, J lost 5 bases, and 2 bases stayed unmatched. The CDR3 runs 12 residues. The CDR3 DNA follows: TGTGCCAGCAGGCGGACAGGGGACGAGCAGTACTTC. Translated: CASRRTGDEQYF.

This clone was observed many times. The chain links TRBV28 to TRBJ1-1; no clear D gene. The V end was cut by 2 bases, the J end by 8 bases, with 12 bases between. Germline assignment: CDR1 MDHEN and CDR2 SYDVKM. The CDR3 is 13 residues long. CDR3 sequence: CASSLVPSREAFF. The CDR3 DNA reads TGTGCCAGCAGTTTAGTACCCAGCAGGGAAGCTTTCTTT.

Ten or more counts support this clone. The chain is built from TRBV29-1 and TRBJ2-1; D possibly corresponds to TRBD1 (6 bases). The CDR3 covers 16 residues. Germline loops: CDR1 SQVTM, CDR2 ANQGSEA. V was trimmed by 6 bases and J by 2 bases, leaving 20 bases between them. The CDR3 is CSVGLGARPPYNEQFF. The CDR3 coding sequence is TGCAGCGTAGGCCTGGGGGCTCGCCCGCCCTACAATGAGCAGTTCTTC.

The table lists this clone with many counts. The J gene is TRBJ2-7, the V gene TRBV5-4; possible D gene TRBD2, 5 bases. Germline CDR1 is SGHNT and CDR2 is YYREEE (reference sequence). This CDR3 comprises 15 residues. Trimming cost V 4 bases and J 0 bases, with 14 bases left between them. The CDR3: CASSTAQTISYEQYF. In nucleotides, the CDR3 is TGTGCCAGCAGCACGGCCCAGACTATCTCCTACGAGCAGTACTTC.

This clone showed up many times. The rearrangement links TRBV18 to TRBJ2-2, with TRBD2 identical over 13 bases. Trimming cost V 4 bases and J 0 bases; bases outside gene matches: 5. The germline gives CDR1 KGHSH, CDR2 LQKENI. This CDR3 has 18 amino acids. The CDR3 here is CASSRLGLAGANTGELFF. In DNA, the CDR3 is TGTGCCAGCTCACGCCTCGGACTAGCGGGGGCGAACACCGGGGAGCTGTTTTTT.

This clone was detected ten times or more. The gene calls are TRBV7-9 and TRBJ1-1; D is perhaps TRBD1 (5 bases). This CDR3 spans 13 amino acids. Trimming cost V 4 bases and J 2 bases, with 8 bases left between them. Germline V gene data show CDR1 as SEHNR and CDR2 as FQNEAQ (reference sequence). The CDR3 region has the DNA TGTGCCAGCAGCTCAGACAGTAACACTGAAGCTTTCTTT. Protein: CASSSDSNTEAFF.

This clone has ten or more counts. The chain combines TRBV6-1 with TRBJ2-5; no reliable D call. V was trimmed by 6 bases and J by 3 bases, leaving 17 bases between them. Germline assignment: CDR1 MNHNS and CDR2 SASEGT. CDR3 length: 15 amino acids. The chain's CDR3 is CASRIGLPVEETQYF. In DNA form, the CDR3 reads TGTGCCAGCAGGATTGGGCTTCCCGTTGAAGAGACCCAGTACTTC.

The chain recombines TRBV6-5 with TRBJ2-7; no reliable D call. CDR1 and CDR2 from the germline V gene are MNHEY and SVGAGI. The length of the CDR3 is 16 residues. V was shortened by 2 bases and J by 3 bases, with 17 bases between the two germline ends. The CDR3 region has the DNA TGTGCCAGCAGTTACCCCCCCCCGACAACAAACTACGAGCAGTACTTC. The encoded protein is CASSYPPPTTNYEQYF.

The rearrangement uses TRBV7-6 and TRBJ1-2, with 8 bases fitting TRBD1. The J segment lost 7 bases and the V segment lost 3 bases, leaving 4 bases of the junction unmatched. Per germline, CDR1 SGHVS and CDR2 FNYEAQ. This CDR3 spans 13 amino acids. For the CDR3, the DNA is TGTGCCAGCAGCTTCACAGGGGGGGGTGGCTACACCTTC. This codes for CASSFTGGGGYTF. Full variable domain (remainder filled in from reference TRBV7-6 and TRBJ1-2): GAGVSQSPRYKVTKRGQDVALRCDPISGHVSLYWYRQALGQGPEFLTYFNYEAQQDKSGLPNDRFSAERPEGSISTLTIQRTEQRDSAMYRCASSFTGGGGYTFGSGTRLTVV.

This clone was detected many times. The genes are TRBV6-2 or TRBV6-3 and TRBJ2-2; D is unclear. The ends were cut back, 0 bases at V and 9 bases at J, with 11 bases in the middle. The CDR3 is 14 amino acids. From germline, CDR1 is MNHEY and CDR2 SVGEGT. The CDR3 loop reads CASSYSGSSRELFF. The CDR3 region has the DNA TGTGCCAGCAGTTACTCGGGCAGTTCTAGGGAGCTGTTTTTT.

This clone came up many times. The junction does not match germline at one end; this may be a read error. The CDR3 sequence: CASSSNNEQFF. The CDR3 coding sequence is TGTGCCAGCAGCTCCAACAATGAGCAGTTCTTC. The chain is built from TRBV7-3 and TRBJ2-1; D remains ambiguous. This CDR3 has 11 residues. From germline, CDR1 is SGHTA and CDR2 FQGTGA. Using reference TRBV7-3 and TRBJ2-1 for the parts outside the CDR3, the full variable domain is GAGVSQTPSNKVTEKGKYVELRCDPISGHTALYWYRQSLGQGPEFLIYFQGTGAADDSGLPNDRFFAVRPEGSVSTLKIQRTERGDSAVYLCASSSNNEQFFGPGTRLTVL.

This clone occurred many times. This chain connects TRBV2 to TRBJ1-5; 7 positions match TRBD1. The germline gives CDR1 SNHLY, CDR2 FYNNEI. The CDR3 has 13 amino acids. V shed 9 bases and J 0 bases; nucleotides not matched to a gene: 2. In DNA, the CDR3 is TGTGCCAGTGGACAGGTTAGCAATCAGCCCCAGCATTTT. Its protein product is CASGQVSNQPQHF.

This clone was counted ten times or more. This chain connects TRBV7-9 to TRBJ1-6, with D perhaps matching TRBD1 (5 bases). Germline CDR1 reads SEHNR; CDR2 reads FQNEAQ (reference sequence). Trimming cost V 5 bases and J 2 bases, with 13 bases left between them. This CDR3 spans 16 amino acids. The CDR3 DNA sequence: TGTGCCAGCAGCACCCAGGCGGGGCCCTATAATTCACCCCTCCACTTT. It codes for CASSTQAGPYNSPLHF.

The rearrangement joins TRBV19 to TRBJ2-5; TRBD2 aligns across 7 bases. In germline, CDR1 is LNHDA, CDR2 SQIVND (reference sequence). V lost 7 bases and J lost 3; bases outside the gene matches: 8. This CDR3 has 14 residues. CDR3 sequence (DNA): TGTGCCAGTAAGCGGGACTACCTGGAAGAGACCCAGTACTTC. Translated, it gives CASKRDYLEETQYF.

This clone occurred many times. The rearrangement uses TRBV7-3 and TRBJ2-1, with 7 nucleotides matching TRBD2. After removal of 1 base from V and 6 bases from J, the junction contained 3 bases not matched to a gene. This CDR3 has 14 residues. The germline gives CDR1 SGHTA, CDR2 FQGTGA. This CDR3 reads CASSLSGGGNEQFF. In nucleotides, the CDR3 is TGTGCCAGCAGCTTAAGCGGGGGAGGCAATGAGCAGTTCTTC.

This clone was seen repeatedly, ten times or more. This chain links TRBV7-9 with TRBJ2-1, with TRBD2 identical over 11 bases. Germline V gives CDR1 SEHNR, CDR2 FQNEAQ (reference sequence). This CDR3 has 17 amino acids. V lost 1 base to trimming and J lost 7 bases; unmatched junction nucleotides: 9. CDR3 nucleotide sequence: TGTGCCAGCAGCTTAGTTCGGGCTAGCGGGAGGTCGAATGAGCAGTTCTTC. Encoded protein: CASSLVRASGRSNEQFF.